This TCR beta chain was sequenced during a study of cytomegalovirus exposure and HLA in healthy donors (dated by TCRdb to between 2016 and 2019). About the investigation overall: An earlier analysis of approximately 590 of the donors reported 250 to 350 Gb of sequence data and roughly 100 million unique TCR beta sequences from some 180 million T cells. Along with the approximately 700-subject first cohort, a separate validation cohort of over a hundred different subjects was used. An early release covering more than 500 HLA-typed donors comprised approximately 290 gigabases of sequencing data and about 90 million unique TCR sequences. In a later genetic analysis, genome-wide SNP genotypes for about three fifths of the 666 donors were used, and that subset was treated as a discovery cohort. In a later analysis, previously published TCR beta repertoires from hundreds of donors were re-analyzed and high-resolution HLA genotyping was added so that TCR occurrence patterns could be studied. The study combined high-throughput TCR immunosequencing, statistical association of individual TCRs with disease status, and machine learning to predict cytomegalovirus infection status. Every repertoire in the discovery cohort had been generated on one and the same sequencing platform. Four to six DR-DQ haplotypes were handled as single units for association and clustering, since linkage in the cohort was strong. The T cell repertoires of under 750 subjects were profiled by immunosequencing and related to cytomegalovirus serostatus. Both class I and class II loci were covered by HLA typing, at four-digit resolution. The number of typed donors differed by locus: about 620-640 for A, B, C, DRB1 and DQB1; some 500 for DQA1; some 610 for DPA1; and 400 to 480 for DPB1. Donor age, sex, ethnicity and CMV serostatus were compiled together with the repertoire data. To decide whether each TCR beta V gene segment behaved as functional or pseudogenic, an earlier analysis of some 600 of the donors relied on high-throughput TCR beta sequencing. The study aimed to test whether cataloging public T cell receptors could reveal signatures of past pathogen exposure. Across some 400 genotyped donors of the cohort, an average of approximately 240,000 unique TCR beta nucleotide sequences per donor were sequenced, and 15% to 20% of those sequences were non-productive. Among the roughly 410 genotyped donors, approximately 82% belonged to the genetic ancestry cluster associated with self-reported Caucasian donors. The later analysis used no new phenotypic data to find candidate immune exposures, relying instead on TCR beta sequences and their occurrence across donors. What the research found in general, with its limitations: The study listed approximately 160 TCR beta chains as associated with cytomegalovirus. Because counts were too low, around 17 rarely observed V segments, including chromosome 9 orphons, were left out of the earlier analysis of a few hundred of the donors. Some IMGT-functional V segments, including TRBV6-2 and TRBV6-3, could not be told apart with the 87-base-pair reads, so those segments were excluded. The only immune exposure information available for the cohort was CMV serostatus. Most TCR sequences were observed very rarely across donors, whereas some public TCRs were present in many individuals. This cohort had only TCR beta chains sequenced, and the lack of alpha or paired-chain data limited which features could be detected. The authors suggested that the approach could potentially be generalized to other disease states and immunological phenotypes. A later genetic analysis associated a missense DCLRE1C variant with V-gene and J-gene trimming of TCR beta chains, and an independent cohort replicated the association. In an earlier analysis of some 540 of the donors, most TCR beta V segments appeared in productive rearrangements about 87% or about 30% of the time, broadly matching IMGT annotations. The classifier was reported to diagnose cytomegalovirus status with high specificity and sensitivity in both the original cohort and the validation cohort. According to a later analysis, TCR association rates differed among HLA loci, with DRB1 alleles showing the most associated TCRs and HLA-C alleles showing the fewest. Three of the identified cytomegalovirus-associated TCR beta chains were confirmed in vitro to be specific for cytomegalovirus antigens. When HLA alleles, especially DR and DQ, strongly co-occurred, TCR associations were difficult to assign to individual alleles. According to a later analysis, parvovirus B19, influenza, CMV and Epstein-Barr virus appeared linked to several top co-occurrence clusters. Sequencing depth was assumed to be roughly uniform across donors in the presence/absence analyses, though that assumption may not hold. Because HLA typing was unavailable for some donors at each locus, only the typed subset was used in association tests. According to a later analysis, most CMV-associated TCR beta chains appeared to be HLA-restricted, and the HLA associations seemed to be driven largely by CMV exposure. A cluster of highly shared sequence variants was judged likely to represent a technical artifact of the sequencing pipeline. A later analysis associated about 17,000 TCR beta sequences with specific HLA alleles at a false discovery rate of 0.05. A further reported finding was that TCR beta sequences accurately predicted the HLA-A and HLA-B alleles for most subjects in the first cohort. Compared with equally common non-associated chains, HLA-associated TCR beta chains in a later analysis were more clonally expanded and had lower generation probabilities. In a later genetic analysis, fewer N-insertions in productive TCRs were reported among donors in an Asian-associated ancestry cluster than the approximately 670-donor mean. Linkage disequilibrium might explain the correlated functional status among segregating V segments, but an unknown experimental factor could not be excluded.

In total, 666 healthy bone marrow donors made up the cohort. At the time of sampling, every cohort member was nominally healthy, though immune exposures that went unrecorded were likely present. The donor was CMV seronegative and belonged to the group of under 400 seronegative cohort members. A peripheral blood sample was provided by each donor, and peripheral blood mononuclear cells were used for TCR beta sequencing. The Qiagen DNeasy Blood Extraction Kit was used to extract genomic DNA from the blood cell samples. The CDR3 has 19 amino acids, counting the end cysteine and phenylalanine. The only DNA kept is the CDR3, 57 bases in frame from the first base. Reading the germline V gene (reference sequence) gives CDR1 PRHDT and CDR2 FYEKMQ. Unmatched junction bases come to 13, with V trimmed by 0 bases and J by 1 base. This clone was picked up one time. Its antigen is unknown. No base qualities exist here, and no much larger clone lies one base off it.

Library creation used the immunoSEQ multiplex PCR assay. For the multiplex PCR, a mixture combining 60 forward primers for TCR Vbeta segments and 13 reverse primers for TCR Jbeta segments was used. The CDR3 region of rearranged TCR beta genes was amplified from genomic DNA by a multiplex PCR assay. On the Illumina HiSeq System, the amplified TCR beta libraries were sequenced as 87-base-pair reads. The authors processed their data as follows. In a later analysis, around 80 million unique TCR beta chains were counted across the 650 to 700 repertoires, and around 10 million of these chains were shared by at least two donors. Raw reads were error-corrected and collapsed into unique sequences by a nearest-neighbor algorithm in which closely related sequences were merged to remove PCR and sequencing errors. CDR3 sequences were aligned to IMGT reference sequences to assign V, D and J gene segments. For a sequence to be retained, a match of at least six nucleotides was required to both a V gene segment and a J gene segment. Rearrangements were classified as productive when the CDR3 lacked stop codons and remained in frame with V and J, and all other rearrangements were classified as non-productive. Following IMGT convention, CDR3 was defined as the stretch from the second conserved V-encoded cysteine to the conserved J-encoded phenylalanine. In an earlier analysis of approximately 500 of the donors, sequences lacking an unambiguous match to a single V gene segment were excluded. An earlier analysis of about 590 of the donors classified V segments as functional when productive rearrangements were above 56.7% and as segregating when the standard deviation between donors was above 5%. A statistical classification framework was built to diagnose cytomegalovirus status from the catalog of TCR beta chain sequences. In a later analysis, V and J genes were assigned by comparing TCR nucleotide sequences against IMGT/GENE-DB human TR gene sequences. The TCRdist pipeline was used in a later analysis to assign CDR3 sequences and most-parsimonious VDJ recombination scenarios. In a later analysis, each TCR beta chain was defined by its CDR3 amino acid sequence together with its V-gene family, and reads lacking a unique V-gene family were excluded. A later analysis removed 450 to 600 highly shared, low-generation-probability nucleotide sequences to deal with suspected cross-contamination and a sequencing artifact. In a later analysis, a clonal expansion index was calculated for each public chain from normalized within-repertoire ranks of inferred template counts. In a later analysis, generation probabilities were computed using a VDJ recombination model fitted to out-of-frame rearrangements, and the results were checked against IGoR. In a later analysis, hypergeometric tests were used to score TCR-TCR, TCR-HLA and TCR-CMV co-occurrence, with a repertoire-size bias correction applied to TCR pairs. In a later analysis, false discovery rates were estimated by permuting HLA or CMV assignments 20 times. In a later analysis, co-occurring TCRs were grouped with DBSCAN, and TCRdist sequence similarity was added when clustering was performed within HLA-allele-positive subsets. Co-occurrence clustering excluded repertoires with fewer than 30,000 or more than 120,000 public chains, plus five with anomalous nucleotide sharing. TCRdb carries this immuneACCESS record with in-frame sequences only. Its versions omit some clonotypes, under half of them owing to an unresolved V gene in the studies checked, with the rest unexplained. D and trimming come from the DNA, and the V and J calls and clone size come from that table. This sample has around 130,000 clones in its table, and roughly 84% of those were observed once. The ten largest clones take up 1% to 1.5% of the sample.

This TCR derives from a girl aged 2 to 10 in good health and CMV-seronegative. Sequences were obtained from PBMCs. Recombination linked TRBV13 to TRBJ2-3; TRBD1 lines up with 7 middle nucleotides. The nucleotide sequence reads TGTGCCAGCAGCTTAGGCCCCTTCTCTACAGGGGTCGGCACAGATACGCAGTATTTT. Its translation is CASSLGPFSTGVGTDTQYF.